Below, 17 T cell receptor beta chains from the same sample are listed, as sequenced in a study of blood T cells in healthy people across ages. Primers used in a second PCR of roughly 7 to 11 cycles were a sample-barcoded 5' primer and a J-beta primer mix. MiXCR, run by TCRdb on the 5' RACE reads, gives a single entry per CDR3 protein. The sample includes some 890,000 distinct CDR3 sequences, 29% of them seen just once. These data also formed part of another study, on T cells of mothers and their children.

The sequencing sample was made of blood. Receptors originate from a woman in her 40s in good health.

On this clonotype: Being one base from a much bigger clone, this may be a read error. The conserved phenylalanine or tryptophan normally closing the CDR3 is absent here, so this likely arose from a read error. Here the CDR3 DNA reads TGCGCCAGCAGCATGACTAGCGGGGAAAATGAGCAGTTCCTC. Amino acids: CASSMTSGENEQFL. The chain has TRBV5-1 and TRBJ2-1; 11 bases are a match to TRBD2. J gave up 7 bases and V 4 bases, and 4 bases lay outside the gene matches. Looked up from germline, CDR1 is SGHRS and CDR2 is YFSETQ. The CDR3 covers 14 residues.

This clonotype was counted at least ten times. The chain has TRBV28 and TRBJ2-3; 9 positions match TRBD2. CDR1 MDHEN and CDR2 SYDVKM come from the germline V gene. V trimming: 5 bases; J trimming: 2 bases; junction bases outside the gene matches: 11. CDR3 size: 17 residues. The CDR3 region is CASSPLGERGDTDTQYF. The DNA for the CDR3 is TGTGCCAGCAGTCCTCTCGGAGAGCGGGGGGACACAGATACGCAGTATTTT.

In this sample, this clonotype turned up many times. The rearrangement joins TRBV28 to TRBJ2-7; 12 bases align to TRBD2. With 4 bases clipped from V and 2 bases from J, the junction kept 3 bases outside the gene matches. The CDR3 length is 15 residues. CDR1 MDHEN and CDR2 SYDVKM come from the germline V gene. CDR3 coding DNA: TGTGCCAGCAGTTCCCCTAGCGGGGGGGCCTACGAGCAGTACTTC. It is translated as CASSSPSGGAYEQYF.

The CDR3 protein is CASSKGGQGSQPQHF. The CDR3 coding sequence is TGTGCCAGCAGCAAAGGGGGACAGGGCAGTCAGCCCCAGCATTTT. J is TRBJ1-5 and V is TRBV7-9; 9 bases line up with TRBD1. CDR1 SEHNR and CDR2 FQNEAQ come from the germline V gene (reference sequence). V shed 5 bases and J 6 bases; nucleotides not matched to a gene: 8. The CDR3 has 15 amino acids.

The DNA for the CDR3 is TGCAGCGTTGAAGATTTAGGGGGTAAGAACACTGAAGCTTTCTTT. Its translation is CSVEDLGGKNTEAFF. This chain uses TRBV29-1 with TRBJ1-1, with D possibly matching TRBD1 (6 bases). Germline CDR1 and CDR2: SQVTM and ANQGSEA. The CDR3 has 15 amino acids. Trimming left V 0 bases short and J 1 base short, with 12 bases between.

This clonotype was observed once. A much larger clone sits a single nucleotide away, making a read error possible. In DNA, the CDR3 is TGTGCCGGCAGCTCCCGACAGCTCCGAGAGACCCAGTACTTC. This codes for CAGSSRQLRETQYF. The chain uses TRBV7-2 and TRBJ2-5; D is perhaps TRBD1 (5 bases). Per the germline V gene, CDR1 is SGHTA and CDR2 is FQGNSA. CDR3 length equals 14 residues. The whole variable domain, remainder taken from reference TRBV7-2 and TRBJ2-5, is GAGVSQSPSNKVTEKGKDVELRCDPISGHTALYWYRQSLGQGLEFLIYFQGNSAPDKSGLPSDRFSAERTGGSVSTLTIQRTQQEDSAVYLCAGSSRQLRETQYFGPGTRLLVL.

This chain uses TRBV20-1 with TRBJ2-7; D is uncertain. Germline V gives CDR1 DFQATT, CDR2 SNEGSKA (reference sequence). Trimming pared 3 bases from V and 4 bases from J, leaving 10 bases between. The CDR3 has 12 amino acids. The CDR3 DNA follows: TGCAGTGCTAGCCCCCCCGGGTACGAGCAGTACTTC. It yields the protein CSASPPGYEQYF.

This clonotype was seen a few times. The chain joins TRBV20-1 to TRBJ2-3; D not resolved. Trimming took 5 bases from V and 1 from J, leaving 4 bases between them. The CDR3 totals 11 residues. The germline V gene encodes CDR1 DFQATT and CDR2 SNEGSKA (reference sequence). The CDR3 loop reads CSAARTDTQYF. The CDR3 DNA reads TGCAGTGCTGCTCGCACAGATACGCAGTATTTT.

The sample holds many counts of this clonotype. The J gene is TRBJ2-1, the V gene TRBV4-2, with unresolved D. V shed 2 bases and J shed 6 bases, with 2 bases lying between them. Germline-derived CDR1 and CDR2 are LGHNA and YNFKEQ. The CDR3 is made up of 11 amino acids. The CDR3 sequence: CASSQTNEQFF. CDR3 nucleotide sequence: TGTGCCAGCAGCCAAACCAATGAGCAGTTCTTC.

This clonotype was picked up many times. The CDR3 region has the DNA TGCAGTGTTTCGGGACAGGGACTTACAGATACGCAGTATTTT. Protein sequence: CSVSGQGLTDTQYF. The V gene is TRBV20-1, the J gene TRBJ2-3, with TRBD1 identical over 9 bases. The CDR3 is made up of 14 amino acids. The J segment lost 3 bases and the V segment lost 7 bases, leaving 8 bases of the junction unmatched. The germline gives CDR1 DFQATT, CDR2 SNEGSKA (reference sequence).

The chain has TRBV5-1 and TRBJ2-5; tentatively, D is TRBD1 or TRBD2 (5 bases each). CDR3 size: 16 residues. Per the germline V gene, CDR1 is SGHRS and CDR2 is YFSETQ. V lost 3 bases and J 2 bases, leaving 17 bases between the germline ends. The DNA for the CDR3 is TGCGCCAGCAGCTATGGGACCCTGGCAGGACAAGAGACCCAGTACTTC. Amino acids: CASSYGTLAGQETQYF.

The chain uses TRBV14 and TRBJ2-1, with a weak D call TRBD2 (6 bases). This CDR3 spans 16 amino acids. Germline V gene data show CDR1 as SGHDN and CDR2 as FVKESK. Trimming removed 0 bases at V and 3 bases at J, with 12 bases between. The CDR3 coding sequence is TGTGCCAGCAGCCAAGAGCGGGGTCAATTCTACAATGAGCAGTTCTTC. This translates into CASSQERGQFYNEQFF.

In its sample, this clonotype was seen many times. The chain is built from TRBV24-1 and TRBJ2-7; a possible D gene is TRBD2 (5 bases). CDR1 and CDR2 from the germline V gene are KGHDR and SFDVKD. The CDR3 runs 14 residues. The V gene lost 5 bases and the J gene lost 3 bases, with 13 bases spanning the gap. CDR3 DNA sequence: TGTGCCACCAGTGTATCCGGGGTGGACTACGAGCAGTACTTC. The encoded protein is CATSVSGVDYEQYF.

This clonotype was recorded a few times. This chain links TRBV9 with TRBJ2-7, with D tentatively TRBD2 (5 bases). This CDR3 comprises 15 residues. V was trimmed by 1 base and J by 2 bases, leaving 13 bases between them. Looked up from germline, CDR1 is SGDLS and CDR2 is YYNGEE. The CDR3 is CASSVSGSVPYEQYF. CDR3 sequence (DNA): TGTGCCAGCAGCGTATCGGGTAGCGTCCCCTACGAGCAGTACTTC.

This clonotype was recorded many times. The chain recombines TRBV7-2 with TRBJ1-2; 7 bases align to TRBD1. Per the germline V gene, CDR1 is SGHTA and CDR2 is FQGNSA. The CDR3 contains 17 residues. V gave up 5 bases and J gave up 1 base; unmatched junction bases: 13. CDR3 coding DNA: TGTGCCAGCAGCCAACGACAGGGTGGGGTGTTTAACTATGGCTACACCTTC. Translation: CASSQRQGGVFNYGYTF.

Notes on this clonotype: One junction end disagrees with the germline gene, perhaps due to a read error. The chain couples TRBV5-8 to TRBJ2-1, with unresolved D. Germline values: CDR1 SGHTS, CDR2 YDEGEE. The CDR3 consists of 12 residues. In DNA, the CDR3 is TGTGCCAGCAGCCGATATAACAATGGGCAGTTCTTC. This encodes CASSRYNNGQFF. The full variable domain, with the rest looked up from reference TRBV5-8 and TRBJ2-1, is EAGVTQSPTHLIKTRGQQATLRCSPISGHTSVYWYQQALGLGLQFLLWYDEGEERNRGNFPPRFSGRQFPNYSSELNVNALELEDSALYLCASSRYNNGQFFGPGTRLTVL.

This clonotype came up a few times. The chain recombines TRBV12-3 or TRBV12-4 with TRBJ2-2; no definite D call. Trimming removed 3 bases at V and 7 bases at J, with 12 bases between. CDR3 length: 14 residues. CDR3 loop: CASSFGSTFGELFF. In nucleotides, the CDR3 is TGTGCCAGCAGTTTTGGATCTACATTCGGGGAGCTGTTTTTT.